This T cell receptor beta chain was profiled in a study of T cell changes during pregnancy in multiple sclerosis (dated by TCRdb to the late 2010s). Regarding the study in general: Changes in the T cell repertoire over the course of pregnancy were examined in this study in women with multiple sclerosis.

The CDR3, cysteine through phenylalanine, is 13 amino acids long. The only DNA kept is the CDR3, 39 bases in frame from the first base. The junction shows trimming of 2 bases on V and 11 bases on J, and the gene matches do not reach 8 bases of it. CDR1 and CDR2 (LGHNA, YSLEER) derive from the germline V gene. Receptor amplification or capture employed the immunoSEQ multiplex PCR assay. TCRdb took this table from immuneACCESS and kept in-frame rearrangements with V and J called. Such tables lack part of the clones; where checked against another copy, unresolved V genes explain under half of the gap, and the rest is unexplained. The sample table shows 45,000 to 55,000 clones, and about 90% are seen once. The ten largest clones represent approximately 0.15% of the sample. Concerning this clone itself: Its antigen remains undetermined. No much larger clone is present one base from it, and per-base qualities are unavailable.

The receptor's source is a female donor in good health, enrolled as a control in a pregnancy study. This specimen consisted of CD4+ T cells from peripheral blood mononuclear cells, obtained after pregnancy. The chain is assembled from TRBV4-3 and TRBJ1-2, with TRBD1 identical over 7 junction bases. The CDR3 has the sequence CASSQPRQGAYTF. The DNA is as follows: TGCGCCAGCAGCCAACCTAGACAGGGAGCGTACACCTTC.